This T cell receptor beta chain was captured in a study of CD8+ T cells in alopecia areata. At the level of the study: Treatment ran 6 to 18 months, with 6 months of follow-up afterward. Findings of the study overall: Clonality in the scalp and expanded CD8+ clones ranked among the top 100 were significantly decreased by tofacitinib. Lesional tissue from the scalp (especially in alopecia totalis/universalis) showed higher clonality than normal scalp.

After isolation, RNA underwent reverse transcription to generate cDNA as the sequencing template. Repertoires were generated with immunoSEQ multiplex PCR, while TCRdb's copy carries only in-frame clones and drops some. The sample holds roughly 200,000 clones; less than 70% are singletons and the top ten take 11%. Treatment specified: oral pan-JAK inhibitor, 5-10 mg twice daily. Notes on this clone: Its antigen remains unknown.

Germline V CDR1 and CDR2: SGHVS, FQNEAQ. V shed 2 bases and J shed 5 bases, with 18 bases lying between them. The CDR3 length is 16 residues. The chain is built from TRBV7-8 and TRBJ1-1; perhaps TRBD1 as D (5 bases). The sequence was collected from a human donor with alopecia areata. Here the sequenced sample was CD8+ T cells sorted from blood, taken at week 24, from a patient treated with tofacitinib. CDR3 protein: CASSLYPREESTEAFF. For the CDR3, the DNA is TGTGCCAGCAGCTTATACCCCAGGGAGGAGAGTACTGAAGCTTTCTTT. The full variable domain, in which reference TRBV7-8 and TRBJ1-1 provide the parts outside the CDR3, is GAGVSQSPRYKVAKRGQDVALRCDPISGHVSLFWYQQALGQGPEFLTYFQNEAQLDKSGLPSDRFFAERPEGSVSTLKIQRTQQEDSAVYLCASSLYPREESTEAFFGQGTRLTVV.